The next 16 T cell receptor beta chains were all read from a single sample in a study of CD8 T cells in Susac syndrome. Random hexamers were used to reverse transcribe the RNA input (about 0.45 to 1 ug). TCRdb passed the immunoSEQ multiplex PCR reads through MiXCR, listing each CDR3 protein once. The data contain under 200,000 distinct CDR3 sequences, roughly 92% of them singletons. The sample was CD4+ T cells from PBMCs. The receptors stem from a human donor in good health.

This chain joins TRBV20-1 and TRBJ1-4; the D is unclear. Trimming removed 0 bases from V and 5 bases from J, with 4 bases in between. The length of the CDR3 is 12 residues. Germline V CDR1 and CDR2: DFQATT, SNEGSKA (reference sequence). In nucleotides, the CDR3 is TGCAGTGCTAGAGATCACAATGAAAAACTGTTTTTT. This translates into CSARDHNEKLFF.

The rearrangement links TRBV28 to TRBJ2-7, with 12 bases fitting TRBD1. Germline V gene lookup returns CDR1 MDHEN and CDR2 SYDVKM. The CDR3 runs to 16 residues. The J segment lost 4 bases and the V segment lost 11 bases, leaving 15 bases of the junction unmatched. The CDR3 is CAGAATGTGGSYEQYV. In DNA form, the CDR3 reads TGTGCCGGTGCTGCAACCGGGACAGGGGGCTCATACGAGCAGTACGTC.

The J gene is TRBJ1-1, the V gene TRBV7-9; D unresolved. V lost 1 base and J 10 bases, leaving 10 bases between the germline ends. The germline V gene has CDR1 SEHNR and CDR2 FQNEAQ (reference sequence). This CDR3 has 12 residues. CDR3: CASSLELSRAFF. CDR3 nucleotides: TGTGCCAGCAGCTTAGAACTATCGAGAGCTTTCTTT.

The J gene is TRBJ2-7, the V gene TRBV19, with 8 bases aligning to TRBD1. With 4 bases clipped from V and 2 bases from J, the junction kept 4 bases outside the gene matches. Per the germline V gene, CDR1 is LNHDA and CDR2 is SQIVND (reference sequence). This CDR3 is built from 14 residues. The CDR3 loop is CASSKDRAAYEQYF. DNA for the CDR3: TGTGCCAGTAGTAAGGACAGGGCTGCCTACGAGCAGTACTTC.

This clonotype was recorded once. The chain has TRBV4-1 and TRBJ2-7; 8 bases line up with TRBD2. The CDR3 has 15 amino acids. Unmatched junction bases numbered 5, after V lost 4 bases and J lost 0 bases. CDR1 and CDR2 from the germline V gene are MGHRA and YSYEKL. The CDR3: CASSLSGVSSYEQYF. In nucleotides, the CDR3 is TGCGCCAGCAGCCTTAGCGGGGTGAGCTCCTACGAGCAGTACTTC.

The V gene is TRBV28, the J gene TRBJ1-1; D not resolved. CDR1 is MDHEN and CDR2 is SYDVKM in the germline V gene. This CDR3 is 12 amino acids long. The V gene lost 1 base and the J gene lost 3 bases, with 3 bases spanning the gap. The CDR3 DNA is TGTGCCAGCAGTTTATTCGACACTGAAGCTTTCTTT. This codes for CASSLFDTEAFF.

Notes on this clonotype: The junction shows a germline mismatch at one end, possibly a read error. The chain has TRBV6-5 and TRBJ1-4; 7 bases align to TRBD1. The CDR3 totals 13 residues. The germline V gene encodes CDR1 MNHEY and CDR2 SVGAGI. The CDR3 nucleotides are TGTGCCAGCAGCCCCCGGCGAGTAGGGGGCGAGGTTTTT. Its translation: CASSPRRVGGEVF.

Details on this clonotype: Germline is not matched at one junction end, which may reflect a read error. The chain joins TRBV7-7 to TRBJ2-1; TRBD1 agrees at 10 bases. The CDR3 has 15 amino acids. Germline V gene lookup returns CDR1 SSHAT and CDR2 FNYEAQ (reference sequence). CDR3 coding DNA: TGTGCTAGCAGCAGGGGACAGGGGCGATACAATGAGCAGTTCTTC. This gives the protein CASSRGQGRYNEQFF. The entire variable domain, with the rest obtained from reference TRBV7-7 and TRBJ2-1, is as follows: GAGVSQSPRYKVTKRGQDVTLRCDPISSHATLYWYQQALGQGPEFLTYFNYEAQPDKSGLPSDRFSAERPEGSISTLTIQRTEQRDSAMYRCASSRGQGRYNEQFFGPGTRLTVL.

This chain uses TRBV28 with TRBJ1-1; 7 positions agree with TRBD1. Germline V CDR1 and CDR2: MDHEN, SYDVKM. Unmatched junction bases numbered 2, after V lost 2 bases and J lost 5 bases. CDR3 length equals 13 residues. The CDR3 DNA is TGTGCCAGCAGTTTACAGGGGGTTACTGAAGCTTTCTTT. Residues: CASSLQGVTEAFF.

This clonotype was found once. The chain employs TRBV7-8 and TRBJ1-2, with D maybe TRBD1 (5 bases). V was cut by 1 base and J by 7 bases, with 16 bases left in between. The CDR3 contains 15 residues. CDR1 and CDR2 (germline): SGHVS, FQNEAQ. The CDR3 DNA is TGTGCCAGCAGCTTAGGAGAGTCAGGGTTAGGTGGCTACACCTTC. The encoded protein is CASSLGESGLGGYTF.

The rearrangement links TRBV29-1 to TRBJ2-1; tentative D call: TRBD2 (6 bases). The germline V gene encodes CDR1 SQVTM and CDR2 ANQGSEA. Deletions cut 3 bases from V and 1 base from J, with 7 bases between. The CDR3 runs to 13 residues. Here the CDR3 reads CSVEGGSYNEQFF. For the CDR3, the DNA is TGCAGCGTTGAGGGGGGATCCTACAATGAGCAGTTCTTC.

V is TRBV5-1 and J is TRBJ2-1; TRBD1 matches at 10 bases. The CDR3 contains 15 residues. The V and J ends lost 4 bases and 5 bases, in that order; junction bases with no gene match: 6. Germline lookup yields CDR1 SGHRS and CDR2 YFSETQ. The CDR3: CASSPGTGEDNEQFF. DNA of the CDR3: TGCGCCAGCAGCCCCGGGACAGGGGAAGACAATGAGCAGTTCTTC.

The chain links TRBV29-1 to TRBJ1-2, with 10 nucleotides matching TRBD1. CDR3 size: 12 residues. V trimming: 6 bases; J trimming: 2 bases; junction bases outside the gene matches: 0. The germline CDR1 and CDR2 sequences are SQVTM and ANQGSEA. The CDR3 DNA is TGCAGCGTGGGACAGGGGAACTATGGCTACACCTTC. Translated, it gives CSVGQGNYGYTF.

The CDR3 protein is CAIRGTADHYGYTF. The DNA for the CDR3 is TGTGCCATCAGGGGGACGGCAGATCACTATGGCTACACCTTC. The chain links TRBV10-3 to TRBJ1-2, with D perhaps matching TRBD1 (5 bases). The CDR3 length is 14 residues. Germline CDR1 is ENHRY and CDR2 is SYGVKD. Trimming took off 6 bases at V and 3 bases at J, with 14 bases between the two ends.

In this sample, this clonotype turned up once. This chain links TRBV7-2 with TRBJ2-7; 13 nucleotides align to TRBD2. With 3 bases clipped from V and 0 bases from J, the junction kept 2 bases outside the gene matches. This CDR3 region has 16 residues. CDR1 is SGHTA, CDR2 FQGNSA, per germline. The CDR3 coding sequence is TGTGCCAGCAGCTTGGGACTAGCGGGGAGCTCCTACGAGCAGTACTTC. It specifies CASSLGLAGSSYEQYF.

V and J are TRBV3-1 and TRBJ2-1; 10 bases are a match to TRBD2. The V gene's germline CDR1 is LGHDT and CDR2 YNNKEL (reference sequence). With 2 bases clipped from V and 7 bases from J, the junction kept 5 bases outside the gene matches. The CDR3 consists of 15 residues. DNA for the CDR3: TGTGCCAGCAGCCAAAGCGGGGGGGGGAGGAATGAGCAGTTCTTC. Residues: CASSQSGGGRNEQFF.